This note documents a single T cell receptor (beta chain) sequence. It lacks a known antigen. Read sequence stops 3 residues before the CDR3 end, and the germline J gene provides the missing end. What this sample's treatment or condition label stands for: autologous CTL019 cells: CD19 CAR with 4-1BB and CD3 zeta domains. The CD19 CAR incorporated TCR zeta and 4-1BB costimulatory signaling domains. T cells for CTL019 manufacturing were collected from peripheral blood by means of leukapheresis. The DNeasy Blood and Tissue Kit was used to extract genomic DNA from pre-infusion T cells, peripheral blood, or sorted post-infusion T cells. These data are taken from a study of TET2 disruption in CD19-targeted CAR T cells (dated by TCRdb to 2017 to 2018). About the investigation overall: No additional inclusion criteria were applied, and the number of samples was determined by the original clinical trial design and by sample availability. Overall study outcomes, separate from this receptor: The conclusions about the patient's CAR T cells were based on extensive analysis of only one subject.

TCR beta chain deep sequencing was performed with the immunoSEQ assay. On the authors' methods: Only productive TCR beta rearrangements were used to compute clonotype frequencies. The source is immuneACCESS, and TCRdb retained only in-frame sequences with V and J called. Part of the clones is not carried over; for the studies checked, unresolved V genes explain less than half of this, and the remainder is unexplained. V and J calls and clone size are as listed in that table; D and trimming were resolved from the DNA. This sample's records show some 2,100 clones. The ten largest clones capture roughly 16% of the sample. From its cysteine to its phenylalanine, the CDR3 spans 15 amino acids. The DNA covers only part of the CDR3, 36 bases in frame from base 1. The CDR1 and CDR2 encoded by the germline V gene (reference sequence) are LNHDA and SQIVND.

The chain uses TRBV19 and TRBJ1-2; 5 matching bases give a weak D call of TRBD1. The TCR was taken from a man aged 70 or older with chronic lymphocytic leukemia. Sequenced here: CD8+ T cells sorted from cultured blood T cells, sampled for CD19 CAR T cell therapy. The DNA read from the CDR3 is TGTGCCAGTAGTCCGTCTAGCGGGGACTCCTACGAA. Its coded protein is CASSPSSGDSYE. The CDR3 as a whole reads CASSPSSGDSYEYTF. The full variable domain, with segments outside the CDR3 supplied by the reference TRBV19 and TRBJ1-2 proteins, appears as DGGITQSPKYLFRKEGQNVTLSCEQNLNHDAMYWYRQDPGQGLRLIYYSQIVNDFQKGDIAEGYSVSREKKESFPLTVTSAQKNPTAFYLCASSPSSGDSYEYTFGSGTRLTVV.